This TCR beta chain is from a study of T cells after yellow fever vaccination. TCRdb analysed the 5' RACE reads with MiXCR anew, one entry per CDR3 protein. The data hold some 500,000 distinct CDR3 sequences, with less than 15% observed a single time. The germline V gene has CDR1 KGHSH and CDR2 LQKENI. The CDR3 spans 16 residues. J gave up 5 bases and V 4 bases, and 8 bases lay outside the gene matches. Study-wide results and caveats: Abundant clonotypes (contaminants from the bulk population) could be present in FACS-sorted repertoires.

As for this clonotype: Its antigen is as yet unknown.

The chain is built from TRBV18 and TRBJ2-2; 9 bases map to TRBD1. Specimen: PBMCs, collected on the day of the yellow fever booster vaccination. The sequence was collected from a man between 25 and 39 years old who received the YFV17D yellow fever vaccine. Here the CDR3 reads CASSQQQGAGTGELFF. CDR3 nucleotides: TGTGCCAGCTCACAACAACAGGGGGCCGGAACCGGGGAGCTGTTTTTT.